The 30 T cell receptor beta chains presented below share a single source sample, sequenced in a study of cytomegalovirus exposure and HLA in healthy donors. PCR primers comprised 60 Vbeta and 13 Jbeta primers. Some clones are missing from TCRdb's copy, which holds only in-frame ones; the method was immunoSEQ multiplex PCR. The sample has 150,000 to 200,000 clones; approximately 81% are singletons. Sample: PBMCs. The receptors stem from a man in his forties or fifties in good health and CMV-seropositive.

This chain links TRBV25-1 with TRBJ2-3; D gene unclear. Per germline, CDR1 MGHDK and CDR2 SYGVNS. The CDR3 is 12 amino acids. Trimming pared 5 bases from V and 0 bases from J, leaving 3 bases between. CDR3 DNA sequence: TGTGCCAGCAGTCTAAGCACAGATACGCAGTATTTT. Residues: CASSLSTDTQYF.

V and J are TRBV5-1 and TRBJ2-5; 9 nucleotides line up with TRBD1. V dropped 0 bases and J dropped 5; count of bases not matched to a gene: 5. Per the germline V gene, CDR1 is SGHRS and CDR2 is YFSETQ. The CDR3 length is 15 residues. The CDR3 bases are TGCGCCAGCAGCTTGGAGGGACAGGGTTGGGAGACCCAGTACTTC. This translates into CASSLEGQGWETQYF.

V usage is TRBV5-1 and J usage is TRBJ1-3, with D tentatively TRBD1 (5 bases). The CDR3 consists of 15 residues. V lost 0 bases to trimming and J lost 0 bases, with 7 bases between them. Germline assignment: CDR1 SGHRS and CDR2 YFSETQ. The CDR3 sequence: CASSLAQGSGNTIYF. DNA for the CDR3: TGCGCCAGCAGCTTGGCGCAGGGCTCTGGAAACACCATATATTTT.

V is TRBV28 and J is TRBJ1-5; 8 bases map to TRBD1. The CDR3 has 15 residues. Per the germline V gene, CDR1 is MDHEN and CDR2 is SYDVKM. V lost 5 bases, J lost 7 bases, and 10 bases stayed unmatched. CDR3 DNA: TGTGCCAGCAGTCTCGACAGGGGAGCGGGGCAGCCCCAGCATTTT. Translating it yields CASSLDRGAGQPQHF.

This chain links TRBV5-4 with TRBJ2-7, with 9 bases identical to TRBD1. Germline CDR1 reads SGHNT; CDR2 reads YYREEE (reference sequence). The CDR3 spans 14 residues. After removal of 2 bases from V and 1 base from J, the junction contained 1 base not matched to a gene. CDR3 sequence (DNA): TGTGCCAGCAGCTTCGGGACAGGGTCCTACGAGCAGTACTTC. Protein sequence: CASSFGTGSYEQYF.

The chain is built from TRBV4-2 and TRBJ1-1; D ambiguous. Germline V gene data show CDR1 as LGHNA and CDR2 as YNFKEQ. The V and J ends lost 2 bases and 6 bases respectively, with 13 bases between them. This CDR3 is 14 amino acids long. CDR3 sequence: CASSQPGGGAEAFF. CDR3 nucleotide sequence: TGTGCCAGCAGCCAACCTGGAGGCGGCGCTGAAGCTTTCTTT.

The chain recombines TRBV4-2 with TRBJ2-5, with D possibly being TRBD2 (5 bases). V lost 0 bases and J 7 bases, leaving 15 bases between the germline ends. CDR3 length equals 15 residues. Per germline, CDR1 LGHNA and CDR2 YNFKEQ. The CDR3, as DNA: TGTGCCAGCAGCCAAGAAGATGGCGGGTCCCGGACCCAGTACTTC. Its translation: CASSQEDGGSRTQYF.

The V call is TRBV5-4, the J call TRBJ2-7; 9 bases match TRBD2. V trimming: 4 bases; J trimming: 0 bases; junction bases outside the gene matches: 5. Germline CDR1 is SGHNT and CDR2 is YYREEE (reference sequence). This CDR3 has 15 amino acids. CDR3 protein: CASSGGTSHSYEQYF. CDR3 DNA: TGTGCCAGCAGCGGCGGGACTAGCCACTCCTACGAGCAGTACTTC.

The chain uses TRBV7-9 and TRBJ1-2; TRBD1 agrees at 9 bases. With V trimmed by 5 bases and J by 3 bases, 7 bases remained unmatched. Germline-derived CDR1 and CDR2 are SEHNR and FQNEAQ (reference sequence). This CDR3 region has 15 residues. The CDR3 coding sequence is TGTGCCAGCAGCCTCCTAGACAGGGGGTACTATGGCTACACCTTC. Amino acids: CASSLLDRGYYGYTF.

The chain is built from TRBV5-8 and TRBJ1-4, with TRBD1 identical over 7 bases. Germline loops: CDR1 SGHTS, CDR2 YDEGEE. The CDR3 loop spans 15 amino acids. The J segment lost 12 bases and the V segment lost 4 bases, leaving 15 bases of the junction unmatched. CDR3 sequence reads: CASSLPDRVMPELFF. The CDR3, as DNA: TGTGCCAGCAGCCTCCCCGACAGGGTGATGCCAGAACTGTTTTTT.

The chain joins TRBV6-5 to TRBJ2-7, with 8 bases that match TRBD1. V was clipped by 6 bases and J by 3 bases; unmatched bases: 4. The germline CDR1 and CDR2 sequences are MNHEY and SVGAGI. CDR3 length: 13 amino acids. The CDR3 DNA is TGTGCCAGCAGAATGACAGGGGACTACGAGCAGTACTTC. It yields the protein CASRMTGDYEQYF.

This chain links TRBV9 with TRBJ2-5; D gene uncertain. The germline V gene encodes CDR1 SGDLS and CDR2 YYNGEE. Between the trimmed V and J ends, which lost 0 bases and 5 bases, there was a span of 11 bases. This CDR3 spans 14 amino acids. Here the CDR3 DNA reads TGTGCCAGCAGCGTAGGAGGAACTGAGGAGACCCAGTACTTC. It is translated as CASSVGGTEETQYF.

The rearrangement links TRBV9 to TRBJ2-1; TRBD2 aligns across 9 bases. Germline V CDR1 and CDR2: SGDLS, YYNGEE. The junction had 6 bases not matched to a gene; V was cut back by 3 bases and J by 11 bases. This CDR3 is built from 13 residues. The CDR3 DNA reads TGTGCCAGCAGCGAAACCGGACTAGCGAAGCAGTTCTTC. Translating gives CASSETGLAKQFF.

The V and J genes are TRBV5-1 and TRBJ1-1; TRBD1 is a possible D gene (6 bases). V lost 2 bases and J 5 bases, leaving 13 bases between the germline ends. Germline V gives CDR1 SGHRS, CDR2 YFSETQ. The CDR3 runs to 14 residues. CDR3 sequence: CASSFTGTSTEAFF. The CDR3 nucleotides are TGCGCCAGCAGCTTCACAGGGACAAGTACTGAAGCTTTCTTT.

The rearrangement joins TRBV28 to TRBJ2-3; a weak D match, TRBD2 (6 bases). Trimming cost V 3 bases and J 2 bases, with 15 bases left between them. The CDR3 runs 16 residues. Per the germline V gene, CDR1 is MDHEN and CDR2 is SYDVKM. CDR3 sequence reads: CASSLGLRGITDTQYF. In nucleotides, the CDR3 is TGTGCCAGCAGTTTGGGACTCCGGGGGATCACAGATACGCAGTATTTT.

V and J are TRBV9 and TRBJ2-5; unclear D gene. Trimming removed 2 bases at V and 2 bases at J, with 7 bases between. In germline, CDR1 is SGDLS, CDR2 YYNGEE. The length of the CDR3 is 13 residues. CDR3 bases: TGTGCCAGCAGCGTTCAGGTTCAAGAGACCCAGTACTTC. Its protein product is CASSVQVQETQYF.

The V and J genes are TRBV18 and TRBJ1-2; D call uncertain. Germline CDR1 is KGHSH and CDR2 is LQKENI. CDR3 length: 14 amino acids. V lost 4 bases, J lost 5 bases, and 14 bases lay in between. The CDR3 spells CASSLQAGLYGYTF. The CDR3 DNA reads as TGTGCCAGCTCACTGCAGGCAGGTCTATATGGCTACACCTTC.

The chain recombines TRBV6-6 with TRBJ1-5, with D unresolved. Germline V gene data show CDR1 as MNHNY and CDR2 as SVGAGI (reference sequence). The CDR3 sequence is 16 residues long. V gave up 5 bases and J gave up 0 bases, with 14 bases separating them. The CDR3 spells CASSKRHQDSNQPQHF. The CDR3 nucleotides read TGTGCCAGCAGTAAACGACACCAGGATAGCAATCAGCCCCAGCATTTT.

The chain links TRBV6-5 to TRBJ2-1; perhaps TRBD2 as D (6 bases). From germline, CDR1 is MNHEY and CDR2 SVGAGI. Trimming took 1 base from V and 7 from J, leaving 11 bases between them. The CDR3 extends over 14 amino acids. The CDR3 protein is CASSYWRGRNEQFF. CDR3 DNA sequence: TGTGCCAGCAGTTACTGGCGGGGTAGGAATGAGCAGTTCTTC.

This clone was detected only once. The rearrangement uses TRBV5-1 and TRBJ2-1; 7 bases fit TRBD1. This CDR3 comprises 15 residues. Germline-derived CDR1 and CDR2 are SGHRS and YFSETQ. The trim removed 3 bases at V and 6 bases at J, leaving 9 bases unmatched. DNA of the CDR3: TGCGCCAGCAGCTCGTCCGAGACAGGGCTCAATGAGCAGTTCTTC. Translating it yields CASSSSETGLNEQFF.

The chain links TRBV6-6 to TRBJ1-2; 7 bases agree with TRBD1. The germline V gene has CDR1 MNHNY and CDR2 SVGAGI (reference sequence). The CDR3 has 13 residues. J gave up 5 bases and V 7 bases, and 7 bases lay outside the gene matches. The DNA of the CDR3 is TGTGCCAGCACCCGGGACAGAGGATATGGCTACACCTTC. It specifies CASTRDRGYGYTF.

The chain links TRBV6-5 to TRBJ2-7; 8 bases fit TRBD1. CDR1 is MNHEY and CDR2 is SVGAGI in the germline V gene. The V gene end was trimmed by 0 bases and the J gene end by 3 bases; junction bases not matched to a gene: 4. CDR3 length equals 15 residues. CDR3: CASSYSPTGVYEQYF. The CDR3 nucleotides are TGTGCCAGCAGTTACTCTCCGACAGGGGTCTACGAGCAGTACTTC.

The chain combines TRBV10-3 with TRBJ1-2, with D possibly being TRBD1 (6 bases). Trimming pared 10 bases from V and 4 bases from J, leaving 16 bases between. CDR3 length: 13 amino acids. Germline V gives CDR1 ENHRY, CDR2 SYGVKD. The CDR3: CATRHTGFYGYTF. The DNA for the CDR3 is TGTGCCACCCGCCACACAGGGTTCTATGGCTACACCTTC.

This chain connects TRBV29-1 to TRBJ1-2; no clear D gene. The germline gives CDR1 SQVTM, CDR2 ANQGSEA. There are 14 residues in the CDR3. V was trimmed by 0 bases and J by 2 bases, leaving 10 bases between them. This CDR3 is CSVEDQERNYGYTF. The DNA for the CDR3 is TGCAGCGTTGAAGATCAGGAAAGGAACTATGGCTACACCTTC.

CDR3 nucleotide sequence: TGTGCCAGCAGCTCCAGGCCCAGTGGGGGCTACACCTTC. Residues: CASSSRPSGGYTF. J is TRBJ1-2 and V is TRBV7-2, with D unresolved. The length of the CDR3 is 13 residues. V was trimmed by 4 bases and J by 8 bases, leaving 14 bases between them. Per germline, CDR1 SGHTA and CDR2 FQGNSA.

The chain recombines TRBV1 with TRBJ2-5; no check of the table's D call, TRBD1, against the DNA was made. TRBV1 is a listed pseudogene. The CDR3 covers 16 residues. The chain's CDR3 is CTSSQDPGQGRETQYF. The CDR3 region has the DNA TGCACCAGCAGCCAAGATCCCGGACAGGGTAGAGAGACCCAGTACTTC.

The chain joins TRBV9 to TRBJ1-1, with 7 bases matching TRBD1. J was trimmed by 0 bases and V by 2 bases; bases with no gene match: 4. Germline V gene sequence: CDR1 SGDLS, CDR2 YYNGEE. The CDR3 runs to 15 residues. Here the CDR3 DNA reads TGTGCCAGCAGCGTGACAGGGTTTATGAACACTGAAGCTTTCTTT. This translates into CASSVTGFMNTEAFF.

There are a few counts of this clone. The V call is TRBV28, the J call TRBJ2-7, with TRBD1 identical over 7 bases. Germline CDR1 is MDHEN and CDR2 is SYDVKM. The CDR3 extends over 16 amino acids. J gave up 5 bases and V 4 bases, and 14 bases lay outside the gene matches. DNA of the CDR3: TGTGCCAGCAGTTCAACCAGACAGGGATTAGAAGACGAGCAGTACTTC. It is translated as CASSSTRQGLEDEQYF.

The CDR3: CASSPFGLAANTGELFF. Written as DNA, the CDR3 is TGCGCCAGCAGCCCCTTCGGACTAGCGGCGAACACCGGGGAGCTGTTTTTT. The chain links TRBV4-1 to TRBJ2-2, with 10 bases fitting TRBD2. The CDR3 length is 17 residues. CDR1 is MGHRA and CDR2 is YSYEKL in the germline V gene. J lost 0 bases, V lost 4 bases, and 5 bases had no gene match.

This rearrangement joins TRBV30 to TRBJ2-5, with a tentative D call TRBD1 (6 bases). TRBJ2-7 explains the end of the DNA better; the J call may be wrong. The CDR3 has 13 amino acids. CDR1 GTSNPN and CDR2 SVGIG come from the germline V gene (reference sequence). DNA for the CDR3: TGTGCCTGGGGTGGACAGCCAACCTACGAGCAGTACTTC. It is translated as CAWGGQPTYEQYF.